The following is a T cell receptor beta chain sequence with its context. The antigen remains unidentified. One entry per CDR3 protein, called by TCRdb with MiXCR from the reads. The sample has 700,000 to 850,000 distinct CDR3 sequences, 30% to 35% seen once. The data were taken from a study of T cell repertoires in cytomegalovirus infection. This CDR3 has 15 amino acids. V lost 0 bases and J 3 bases, leaving 10 bases between the germline ends. CDR1 and CDR2 from the germline V gene are SGDLS and YYNGEE. The origin of this receptor is a human donor in good health (CMV status not recorded). Some clones in this sample may be carry-over from other donors' samples. This chain connects TRBV9 to TRBJ2-4; D perhaps matches TRBD2 (5 bases). The sequencing used cultured CD8+ T cells from PBMCs, collected from culture after CMV antigen stimulation. The CDR3 loop reads CASSVGGQVKNIQYF. CDR3 nucleotides: TGTGCCAGCAGCGTAGGAGGGCAGGTCAAAAACATTCAGTACTTC.